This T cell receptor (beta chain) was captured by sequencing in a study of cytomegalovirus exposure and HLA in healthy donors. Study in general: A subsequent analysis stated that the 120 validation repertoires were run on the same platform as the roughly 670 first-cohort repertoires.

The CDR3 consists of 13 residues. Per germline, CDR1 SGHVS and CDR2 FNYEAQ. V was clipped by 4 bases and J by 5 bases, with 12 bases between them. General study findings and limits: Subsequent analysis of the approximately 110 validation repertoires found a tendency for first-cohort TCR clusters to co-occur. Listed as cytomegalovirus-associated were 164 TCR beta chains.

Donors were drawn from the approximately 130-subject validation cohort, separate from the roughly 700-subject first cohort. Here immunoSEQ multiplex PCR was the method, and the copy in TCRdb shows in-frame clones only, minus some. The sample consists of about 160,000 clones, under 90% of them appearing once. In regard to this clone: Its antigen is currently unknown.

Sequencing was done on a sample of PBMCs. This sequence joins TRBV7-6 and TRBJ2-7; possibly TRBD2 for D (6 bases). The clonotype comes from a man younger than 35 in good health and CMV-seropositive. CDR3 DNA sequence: TGTGCCAGCAGCTCGACTAGAGGGGACGAGCAGTACTTC. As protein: CASSSTRGDEQYF.